What follows is one TCR beta chain and its context. As yet, its antigen is unknown. The entry originates in a study of cytomegalovirus exposure and HLA in healthy donors. This CDR3 spans 17 amino acids. Germline CDR1 is SGDLS and CDR2 is YYNGEE. Losses at the gene ends were 3 bases for V and 7 bases for J; bases not matched to a gene: 16. Points from the study as a whole: Per published reports, the classifier diagnosed cytomegalovirus status with high specificity and sensitivity. Investigators reported some 150 TCR beta chains as tied to cytomegalovirus.

Clones were read by immunoSEQ multiplex PCR, and TCRdb kept only the in-frame ones, dropping some. The repertoire holds some 130,000 clones, about nine tenths seen once, with approximately 1.3% in the top ten. The chain couples TRBV9 to TRBJ1-2; 9 bases align to TRBD1. The sequencing sample was made of PBMCs. The source is a man aged 25-45 years in good health and CMV-seronegative. The DNA of the CDR3 is TGTGCCAGCAGCGCTTTAACCGGGACAGGGAACAAGGGTGGCTACACCTTC. The encoded protein is CASSALTGTGNKGGYTF.